Below, 10 T cell receptor beta chains from the same sample are listed, as sequenced in a study of long-term antiretroviral therapy in people with HIV. Runs used v3.0 of the immunoSEQ assay and were done at survey level. Repertoires were generated with immunoSEQ multiplex PCR, while TCRdb's copy carries only in-frame clones and drops some. The sample records about 20,000 clones, over 65% being singletons. The specimen was unsorted PBMCs, collected less than 6 years after starting antiretroviral therapy. These receptors all stem from a man aged 30 to 45 with HIV.

This clone was detected only a few times. This chain uses TRBV19 with TRBJ1-5; 7 bases are a match to TRBD1. V lost 7 bases to trimming and J lost 1 base; unmatched junction nucleotides: 10. Germline V gene lookup returns CDR1 LNHDA and CDR2 SQIVND (reference sequence). CDR3 length: 16 residues. The CDR3 loop is CASNPSTGSSNQPQHF. The CDR3 region has the DNA TGTGCCAGTAACCCATCGACAGGGAGCAGCAATCAGCCCCAGCATTTT.

The chain joins TRBV28 to TRBJ1-2, with 9 bases fitting TRBD1. Trimming cost V 1 base and J 6 bases; bases outside gene matches: 3. The CDR3 runs to 14 residues. In germline, CDR1 is MDHEN, CDR2 SYDVKM. CDR3 amino acids: CASSLSRTGDGYTF. Written as DNA, the CDR3 is TGTGCCAGCAGTTTATCTCGGACAGGGGATGGCTACACCTTC.

CDR3 coding DNA: TGTGCCAGCAGCCACCATACGCAGCACCACACTGAAGCTTTCTTT. The encoded protein is CASSHHTQHHTEAFF. The chain employs TRBV14 and TRBJ1-1; D is unclear. This CDR3 comprises 15 residues. The germline gives CDR1 SGHDN, CDR2 FVKESK. V was trimmed by 3 bases and J by 3 bases, leaving 14 bases between them.

This rearrangement joins TRBV20-1 to TRBJ2-7, with D uncertain. V was cut by 5 bases and J by 10 bases, with 15 bases left in between. Germline assignment: CDR1 DFQATT and CDR2 SNEGSKA (reference sequence). CDR3 size: 11 residues. The CDR3 reads CSAWRRTKQYF. CDR3 DNA sequence: TGCAGTGCTTGGCGGCGTACGAAACAGTACTTC.

With regard to this clone: Other nucleotide sequences in the sample specify the same CDR3. The chain recombines TRBV30 with TRBJ1-1; D ambiguous. CDR1 is GTSNPN, CDR2 SVGIG, per germline (reference sequence). V gave up 2 bases and J gave up 7 bases, with 8 bases separating them. CDR3 length: 11 residues. The CDR3: CAWSPTREAFF. The CDR3 coding sequence is TGTGCCTGGAGTCCCACGCGTGAAGCTTTCTTT. The complete variable domain, with remaining parts taken from reference TRBV30 and TRBJ1-1, reads SQTIHQWPATLVQPVGSPLSLECTVEGTSNPNLYWYRQAAGRGLQLLFYSVGIGQISSEVPQNLSASRPQDRQFILSSKKLLLSDSGFYLCAWSPTREAFFGQGTRLTVV.

J is TRBJ2-7 and V is TRBV7-9; possible D gene TRBD2, 7 bases. V was pared by 5 bases and J by 6 bases, with 8 bases between. The CDR3 contains 11 residues. Germline V gives CDR1 SEHNR, CDR2 FQNEAQ (reference sequence). Here the CDR3 reads CASSRGGEQYF. CDR3 coding DNA: TGTGCCAGCAGCAGGGGGGGCGAGCAGTACTTC.

V usage is TRBV6-4 and J usage is TRBJ2-3, with D unresolved. This CDR3 is 15 amino acids long. Trimming pared 0 bases from V and 3 bases from J, leaving 10 bases between. CDR1 MRHNA and CDR2 SNTAGT come from the germline V gene. CDR3 DNA: TGTGCCAGCAGTGACTCCCCGGAAGGGACAGATACGCAGTATTTT. This translates into CASSDSPEGTDTQYF.

The chain links TRBV7-2 to TRBJ2-7; 9 bases line up with TRBD1. Trimming at V came to 6 bases and at J to 4 bases, leaving 7 bases not matched to a gene. The CDR3 spans 14 residues. The germline V gene encodes CDR1 SGHTA and CDR2 FQGNSA. The CDR3 here is CASSNDRGFYEQYF. The CDR3 DNA is TGTGCCAGCAGTAACGACAGGGGGTTTTACGAGCAGTACTTC.

The chain combines TRBV5-1 with TRBJ2-1; perhaps D is TRBD1 or TRBD2 (5 bases each). Trimming pared 0 bases from V and 1 base from J, leaving 11 bases between. This CDR3 region has 16 residues. In germline, CDR1 is SGHRS, CDR2 YFSETQ. The CDR3 loop reads CASSLDTGTSYNEQFF. The CDR3 DNA is TGCGCCAGCAGCTTGGACACTGGGACGTCCTACAATGAGCAGTTCTTC.

This chain links TRBV29-1 with TRBJ2-5; D perhaps matches TRBD1 (5 bases). Germline V gene sequence: CDR1 SQVTM, CDR2 ANQGSEA. The germline V and J ends were trimmed by 2 bases and 4 bases, with 26 bases remaining between them. The CDR3 has 18 amino acids. The CDR3 here is CSVEPSDLLSRGLETQYF. The CDR3 coding sequence is TGCAGCGTTGAACCCAGCGACCTACTATCTAGGGGCCTAGAGACCCAGTACTTC.